These 8 T cell receptor beta chains originate from one sample sequenced in a study of CD8+CD57+ T cells in acquired aplastic anemia. The TCR beta profiling, which covered VDJ combination and CDR3 sequence, was carried out using genomic DNA as the template. Using its own MiXCR run on the reads, TCRdb lists one record per CDR3 protein. The repertoire has fewer than 150,000 distinct CDR3 sequences, about 48% of them found once; the top ten carry about 2.7%. The sample was sorted CD4+, CD8+, or CD8+CD57+ T cells (not recorded which) from PBMCs. The receptors stem from a human donor in good health, serving as a control.

This clonotype was seen many times. The rearrangement links TRBV6-5 to TRBJ2-7; TRBD1 might be the D (5 bases). The CDR3 spans 14 residues. Germline loops: CDR1 MNHEY, CDR2 SVGAGI. Between the trimmed V and J ends, which lost 2 bases and 1 base, there was a span of 9 bases. CDR3 nucleotides: TGTGCCAGCAGTTACGGGGCAGCTTCCTACGAGCAGTACTTC. Amino acids: CASSYGAASYEQYF.

Ten or more counts support this clonotype. The rearrangement uses TRBV6-5 and TRBJ1-1; D not certain. Per the germline V gene, CDR1 is MNHEY and CDR2 is SVGAGI. The CDR3 extends over 14 amino acids. Between the trimmed V and J ends, which lost 5 bases and 10 bases, there was a span of 20 bases. Written as DNA, the CDR3 is TGTGCCAGCAGTGTGACGAGGGAGGGTGTCAGAGCTTTCTTT. Translated: CASSVTREGVRAFF.

V and J are TRBV10-3 and TRBJ2-2; possible D gene TRBD1, 5 bases. CDR1 and CDR2 from the germline V gene are ENHRY and SYGVKD. There are 15 residues in the CDR3. V was cut by 10 bases and J by 3 bases, with 18 bases left in between. CDR3 loop: CATASAGSHTGELFF. CDR3 bases: TGTGCCACCGCAAGCGCAGGGTCGCACACCGGGGAGCTGTTTTTT.

The chain links TRBV11-1 to TRBJ2-1, with 12 bases aligning to TRBD2. This CDR3 contains 18 residues. The germline gives CDR1 SGHAT, CDR2 FQDESV (reference sequence). V was clipped by 1 base and J by 8 bases; unmatched bases: 12. The CDR3 DNA reads TGTGCCAGCAGCTTAGGCCGCACGACTAGCGGGGGAAGTTATGAGCAGTTCTTC. It specifies CASSLGRTTSGGSYEQFF.

In its sample, this clonotype was seen many times. The chain uses TRBV6-1 and TRBJ2-1; 11 positions agree with TRBD1. J was trimmed by 3 bases and V by 5 bases; bases with no gene match: 6. The CDR3 consists of 16 residues. Germline CDR1 and CDR2: MNHNS and SASEGT. The CDR3 region is CASSTSGTGGYNEQFF. In DNA, the CDR3 is TGTGCCAGCAGTACCTCCGGGACAGGGGGCTACAATGAGCAGTTCTTC.

Notes on this clonotype: This may arise from a read error, as a much more abundant clone is one base away. The V and J genes are TRBV12-3 or TRBV12-4 and TRBJ2-7, with D possibly TRBD2 on 5 matching bases. The ends were cut back, 6 bases at V and 9 bases at J, with 12 bases in the middle. The CDR3 is 11 residues long. The CDR3 DNA reads as TGTGCCAGCAGGATTTCCAGCGGGCAGTACTTC. Translated: CASRISSGQYF.

The genes are TRBV7-2 and TRBJ2-5; TRBD1 might be the D (6 bases). This CDR3 region has 13 residues. Germline CDR1 and CDR2: SGHTA and FQGNSA. Trimming took off 5 bases at V and 1 base at J, with 8 bases between the two ends. The DNA of the CDR3 is TGTGCCAGCAGCCAAGGGGGCCAAGAGACCCAGTACTTC. Amino acid sequence: CASSQGGQETQYF.

On this clonotype itself: A much larger clone sits a single nucleotide away, making a read error possible. The chain combines TRBV3-1 with TRBJ2-7; D is unresolved. CDR1 LGHDT and CDR2 YNNKEL come from the germline V gene (reference sequence). CDR3 length: 13 amino acids. The CDR3 DNA sequence: TGTGCCAGCAGCCCCGCCCGAGGTTACGAGCATTACTTC. Translating gives CASSPARGYEHYF.